These T cell receptor beta chains were read from a single sample in a study of blood T cells in healthy people across ages. Each CDR3 protein gets one entry after TCRdb re-called the 5' RACE reads with MiXCR. The repertoire consists of roughly 1.7 million distinct CDR3 sequences, with roughly 32% occurring once and the leading ten covering roughly 10%. The sequenced sample consisted of blood. All receptors derive from a woman in her twenties or thirties in good health. CDR3s leave out the opening cysteine and the closing phenylalanine or tryptophan. Fields, in order: CDR3 protein, V gene, J gene, CDR3 length.

CDR3aa: AISVDTGELF; v_gene: TRBV10-3; j_gene: TRBJ2-2; len: 10
CDR3aa: ASSEILGAHTEAF; v_gene: TRBV2; j_gene: TRBJ1-1; len: 13
CDR3aa: ASSLRQGRGNEQY; v_gene: TRBV7-2; j_gene: .; len: 13
CDR3aa: DWKGHEQY; v_gene: TRBV30; j_gene: TRBJ2-3; len: 8
CDR3aa: ASSYRLGGTGTYEQY; v_gene: TRBV6-2/TRBV6-3; j_gene: TRBJ2-7; len: 15
CDR3aa: ASSSNPGNGETQY; v_gene: TRBV7-3; j_gene: TRBJ2-5; len: 13
CDR3aa: ASSFMRGAYGYT; v_gene: TRBV5-6; j_gene: TRBJ1-2; len: 12
CDR3aa: ASSDDRAQPQH; v_gene: TRBV2; j_gene: TRBJ1-5; len: 11
CDR3aa: ASSDPGLAYTPNTGELF; v_gene: TRBV3-1; j_gene: TRBJ2-2; len: 17
CDR3aa: ASSYGGTGTNYGYT; v_gene: TRBV6-2/TRBV6-3; j_gene: TRBJ1-2; len: 14
CDR3aa: ASSLGRQGGTDTQY; v_gene: TRBV7-9; j_gene: TRBJ2-3; len: 14
CDR3aa: ASQGLAGGNEQF; v_gene: TRBV5-1; j_gene: TRBJ2-1; len: 12
CDR3aa: SASLSYEQY; v_gene: TRBV20-1; j_gene: TRBJ2-7; len: 9
CDR3aa: AISDGTYNEQF; v_gene: TRBV10-3; j_gene: TRBJ2-1; len: 11
CDR3aa: SAASAEGYDEQF; v_gene: TRBV20-1; j_gene: TRBJ2-1; len: 12
CDR3aa: ASSLVPILNTGELF; v_gene: TRBV6-2/TRBV6-3; j_gene: TRBJ2-2; len: 14
CDR3aa: ASSRDRADEQY; v_gene: TRBV9; j_gene: TRBJ2-7; len: 11
CDR3aa: AGRPGGNQPQH; v_gene: TRBV2; j_gene: TRBJ1-5; len: 11
CDR3aa: ASSLAVSGTEAF; v_gene: TRBV5-1; j_gene: TRBJ1-1; len: 12
CDR3aa: ASSEGPRAAGELF; v_gene: TRBV6-1; j_gene: TRBJ2-2; len: 13
CDR3aa: SARVDTLYEQY; v_gene: TRBV20-1; j_gene: TRBJ2-7; len: 11
CDR3aa: ASRRLAGTRTDTQY; v_gene: TRBV12-3/TRBV12-4; j_gene: TRBJ2-3; len: 14
CDR3aa: SAETGNTDTQY; v_gene: TRBV20-1; j_gene: TRBJ2-3; len: 11
CDR3aa: ASSTGGWKETQY; v_gene: TRBV27; j_gene: TRBJ2-5; len: 12
CDR3aa: ASSKVGLVRGGLFECTDTQY; v_gene: TRBV21-1; j_gene: TRBJ2-3; len: 20
CDR3aa: ASSPPTGAGTYGYT; v_gene: TRBV18; j_gene: TRBJ1-2; len: 14
CDR3aa: ASSQDPVYSGGARETQY; v_gene: TRBV3-1; j_gene: TRBJ2-5; len: 17
CDR3aa: ASSHDISPAGATQY; v_gene: TRBV4-1; j_gene: TRBJ2-5; len: 14
CDR3aa: SARHSRTVFEQY; v_gene: TRBV20-1; j_gene: TRBJ2-7; len: 12
CDR3aa: ASSASGRGGYT; v_gene: TRBV9; j_gene: TRBJ1-2; len: 11
CDR3aa: ASSEPGLGQF; v_gene: TRBV2; j_gene: TRBJ2-1; len: 10
CDR3aa: ASSLSLGHLDEQVAF; v_gene: TRBV11-2; j_gene: TRBJ1-1; len: 15
CDR3aa: ASSPLASGSTDTQY; v_gene: TRBV7-9; j_gene: TRBJ2-3; len: 14
CDR3aa: ASSFSTSQRETQY; v_gene: TRBV5-1; j_gene: .; len: 13
CDR3aa: ASSSTGDSLRYEQY; v_gene: TRBV13; j_gene: TRBJ2-7; len: 14
CDR3aa: ANSIPISTYGYT; v_gene: TRBV12-3/TRBV12-4; j_gene: TRBJ1-2; len: 12
CDR3aa: SAISRQGAEKLF; v_gene: TRBV20-1; j_gene: TRBJ1-4; len: 12
CDR3aa: AATLLAEDQETQY; v_gene: TRBV2; j_gene: TRBJ2-5; len: 13
CDR3aa: ASRLLRDSVGETQY; v_gene: TRBV27; j_gene: TRBJ2-5; len: 14
CDR3aa: ASSEDGGVPDTQY; v_gene: TRBV2; j_gene: TRBJ2-3; len: 13
CDR3aa: TSSNPRDRLGTYEQY; v_gene: TRBV28; j_gene: TRBJ2-7; len: 15
CDR3aa: ACTGPATGYEQY; v_gene: TRBV28; j_gene: TRBJ2-7; len: 12
CDR3aa: SADNRGNERF; v_gene: TRBV29-1; j_gene: TRBJ2-1; len: 10
CDR3aa: ASSLGGTDSHEQY; v_gene: TRBV5-1; j_gene: TRBJ2-7; len: 13
CDR3aa: ASIPSSGRKETQY; v_gene: TRBV6-5; j_gene: TRBJ2-5; len: 13
CDR3aa: ASSLVGRASNAGELF; v_gene: TRBV12-3/TRBV12-4; j_gene: TRBJ2-2; len: 15
CDR3aa: SVVSAGGNNEQF; v_gene: TRBV20-1; j_gene: TRBJ2-1; len: 12
CDR3aa: ASTLSGGTGDTQY; v_gene: TRBV9; j_gene: TRBJ2-3; len: 13
CDR3aa: ASSPTSGNSYEQY; v_gene: TRBV7-6; j_gene: TRBJ2-7; len: 13
CDR3aa: ASSLIFSSGRAGDTQY; v_gene: TRBV12-3/TRBV12-4; j_gene: TRBJ2-3; len: 16
CDR3aa: ASSETGGGPYNEQF; v_gene: TRBV6-1; j_gene: TRBJ2-1; len: 14
CDR3aa: ASSYSFKYYEQY; v_gene: TRBV6-5; j_gene: TRBJ2-7; len: 12
CDR3aa: AWSNGQGAYEQY; v_gene: TRBV30; j_gene: TRBJ2-7; len: 12
CDR3aa: ASSQEGVSSYNEQF; v_gene: TRBV4-1; j_gene: TRBJ2-1; len: 14
CDR3aa: ASSESRTGTETQY; v_gene: TRBV7-9; j_gene: TRBJ2-5; len: 13
CDR3aa: SAYSGVGYEQY; v_gene: TRBV20-1; j_gene: TRBJ2-7; len: 11
CDR3aa: ASSLDRWENTEAF; v_gene: TRBV5-1; j_gene: TRBJ1-1; len: 13
CDR3aa: ASSESQREVFEYNEQF; v_gene: TRBV7-2; j_gene: TRBJ2-1; len: 16
CDR3aa: ASSLALTRHEQY; v_gene: TRBV5-6; j_gene: .; len: 12
CDR3aa: ASRGDAPEVVTQY; v_gene: TRBV11-2; j_gene: TRBJ2-3; len: 13